Listed here are 24 T cell receptor beta chains from one sample, sequenced in a study of response to subunit inactivated influenza vaccine. Via MiXCR, TCRdb re-called the RT-PCR reads, giving one row per CDR3 protein. Among about 780,000 distinct CDR3 sequences listed, less than 20% were seen once. Specimen: PBMCs from blood, collected around 5 days after vaccination. The receptor source for this set is a man in his fifties who received an inactivated influenza vaccine.

J is TRBJ2-1 and V is TRBV9; 12 nucleotides line up with TRBD2. The CDR3 runs 15 residues. The V and J ends lost 0 bases and 7 bases, in that order; junction bases with no gene match: 2. The germline V gene encodes CDR1 SGDLS and CDR2 YYNGEE. CDR3 in amino acids: CASSVALAGGNEQFF. Here the CDR3 DNA reads TGTGCCAGCAGCGTAGCACTAGCGGGGGGAAATGAGCAGTTCTTC.

The chain recombines TRBV20-1 with TRBJ1-5; possible D gene TRBD1, 6 bases. The germline gives CDR1 DFQATT, CDR2 SNEGSKA (reference sequence). The CDR3 covers 16 residues. V lost 6 bases to trimming and J lost 4 bases, with 22 bases between them. This CDR3 reads CSALRGQPGGNQPQHF. CDR3 nucleotide sequence: TGCAGTGCACTCCGGGGACAACCGGGGGGTAATCAGCCCCAGCATTTT.

This clonotype was seen a few times. The chain has TRBV4-1 and TRBJ2-7; 7 bases map to TRBD2. Looked up from germline, CDR1 is MGHRA and CDR2 is YSYEKL. This CDR3 is 15 amino acids long. V shed 1 base, J shed 5 bases, and the junction held 8 bases outside the gene matches. This chain's CDR3 is CASSQGSPSGDEQYF. The DNA for the CDR3 is TGCGCCAGCAGCCAAGGATCGCCTAGCGGAGACGAGCAGTACTTC.

The CDR3 loop reads CASSEGGSDEQYF. The CDR3 DNA reads as TGCGCCAGCAGCGAGGGGGGATCGGACGAGCAGTACTTC. This chain connects TRBV4-3 to TRBJ2-7, with D perhaps assigned TRBD1 or TRBD2 (6 bases each). V lost 5 bases to trimming and J lost 5 bases, with 13 bases between them. Germline CDR1 is LGHNA and CDR2 is YSLEER. The CDR3 consists of 13 residues.

The rearrangement joins TRBV7-9 to TRBJ2-4; D possibly uses TRBD1 or TRBD2 (5 bases each). The CDR3 is 14 residues long. Germline CDR1 and CDR2: SEHNR and FQNEAQ (reference sequence). V dropped 5 bases and J dropped 6 bases, with 14 bases sitting between them. The DNA of the CDR3 is TGTGCCAGCAGCCCTAGAGGGCAGGGAAACATTCAGTACTTC. It translates to CASSPRGQGNIQYF.

The rearrangement links TRBV21-1 to TRBJ1-3; whether TRBD1, the table's D call, matches the DNA was not checked. TRBV21-1 is a recognized pseudogene. The length of the CDR3 is 19 residues. The CDR3, as DNA: TGTGCCAGCAGCAACCTTAATCGGGACAGGGCCCACTCTGGAAACACCATATATTTT. Translated: CASSNLNRDRAHSGNTIYF.

The V call is TRBV5-1, the J call TRBJ1-4; unclear D gene. The CDR3 loop spans 14 amino acids. Germline values: CDR1 SGHRS, CDR2 YFSETQ. The V and J ends lost 4 bases and 7 bases respectively, with 14 bases between them. CDR3 sequence reads: CASSRSGSSEKLFF. The CDR3 nucleotides are TGCGCCAGCAGCCGTTCGGGTTCCAGTGAAAAACTGTTTTTT.

The rearrangement links TRBV28 to TRBJ2-4; D may be TRBD1 (5 bases). This CDR3 comprises 14 residues. Germline V lookup: CDR1 MDHEN, CDR2 SYDVKM. With 5 bases removed from V and 1 base from J, the gap between germline ends came to 9 bases. CDR3 nucleotide sequence: TGTGCCAGCAGTGGGGCATGGGCCAAAAACATTCAGTACTTC. Translated, it gives CASSGAWAKNIQYF. Based on the CDR3 plus reference TRBV28 and TRBJ2-4, the full variable domain is DVKVTQSSRYLVKRTGEKVFLECVQDMDHENMFWYRQDPGLGLRLIYFSYDVKMKEKGDIPEGYSVSREKKERFSLILESASTNQTSMYLCASSGAWAKNIQYFGAGTRLSVL.

The chain has TRBV11-2 and TRBJ2-2; D could derive from TRBD1 or TRBD2 (5 bases each). The CDR3 loop spans 12 amino acids. Trimming pared 1 base from V and 9 bases from J, leaving 6 bases between. The V gene's germline CDR1 is SGHAT and CDR2 FQNNGV. The chain's CDR3 is CASSLGGRELFF. The CDR3 DNA sequence: TGTGCCAGCAGCTTAGGGGGACGGGAGCTGTTTTTT.

In this sample, this clonotype turned up a few times. The chain links TRBV6-5 to TRBJ1-2, with 7 positions matching TRBD1. The CDR3 sequence is 15 residues long. The ends lost 4 bases at V and 5 bases at J; junction bases unmatched: 10. Germline V CDR1 and CDR2: MNHEY, SVGAGI. Here the CDR3 reads CASSFGQGGRYGYTF. Written as DNA, the CDR3 is TGTGCCAGCAGTTTCGGGCAGGGGGGACGTTATGGCTACACCTTC.

The table lists this clonotype with many counts. V usage is TRBV4-3 and J usage is TRBJ2-7; maybe TRBD2 (5 bases). The CDR3 has 15 residues. Trimming removed 1 base at V and 3 bases at J, with 13 bases between. Germline-derived CDR1 and CDR2 are LGHNA and YSLEER. The CDR3 is CASSQGRKGVYEQYF. The CDR3 nucleotides are TGCGCCAGCAGCCAAGGGAGGAAGGGTGTCTACGAGCAGTACTTC.

This chain joins TRBV7-2 and TRBJ2-1; tentative D call: TRBD2 (5 bases). Between the trimmed V and J ends, which lost 1 base and 10 bases, there was a span of 14 bases. The germline V gene encodes CDR1 SGHTA and CDR2 FQGNSA. This CDR3 is 14 amino acids long. CDR3 DNA sequence: TGTGCCAGCAGCTTAGGGTTTGGGCGAGGGGAGCAGTTCTTC. This encodes CASSLGFGRGEQFF.

The chain carries TRBV12-3 or TRBV12-4 and TRBJ2-3; D remains ambiguous. CDR3 length equals 13 residues. V was trimmed by 7 bases and J by 9 bases, leaving 17 bases between them. The CDR3 is CASTLGPTKTQYF. The CDR3 DNA is TGTGCCAGCACTCTCGGCCCAACTAAAACGCAGTATTTT.

This clonotype was detected a few times. The CDR3 coding sequence is TGTGCCATCAGTGAGCGGGGGAACACTAGCGTCTACGGCTACACCTTC. It is translated as CAISERGNTSVYGYTF. The chain employs TRBV10-3 and TRBJ1-2, with a possible D match to TRBD1 (5 bases). Germline V CDR1 and CDR2: ENHRY, SYGVKD. This CDR3 comprises 16 residues. Trimming removed 2 bases at V and 8 bases at J, with 21 bases between.

The chain carries TRBV10-3 and TRBJ2-5; weak D call: TRBD2 (7 bases). The V gene lost 10 bases and the J gene lost 4 bases, with 16 bases spanning the gap. CDR1 and CDR2 from the germline V gene are ENHRY and SYGVKD. The CDR3 spans 13 residues. CDR3 sequence reads: CATLGGGGETQYF. DNA of the CDR3: TGTGCCACCTTAGGGGGGGGCGGAGAGACCCAGTACTTC.

The V gene is TRBV6-2 or TRBV6-3, the J gene TRBJ2-5; D remains ambiguous. CDR1 MNHEY and CDR2 SVGEGT come from the germline V gene. This CDR3 has 14 residues. Trimming cost V 0 bases and J 5 bases, with 10 bases left between them. This CDR3 reads CASSYSPSSETQYF. The CDR3 DNA sequence: TGTGCCAGCAGTTACTCGCCATCCTCGGAGACCCAGTACTTC.

The J gene is TRBJ2-2, the V gene TRBV5-1, with a tentative D call TRBD1 (6 bases). The CDR3 is made up of 15 amino acids. Germline V gene data show CDR1 as SGHRS and CDR2 as YFSETQ. Trimming removed 3 bases at V and 2 bases at J, with 11 bases between. The CDR3 nucleotides read TGCGCCAGCAGCTCGAGGACAGATAACACCGGGGAGCTGTTTTTT. Its translation is CASSSRTDNTGELFF.

This clonotype showed up just a few times. The rearrangement joins TRBV6-2 or TRBV6-3 to TRBJ2-1; 11 bases map to TRBD2. The CDR3 runs to 17 residues. After removal of 6 bases from V and 7 bases from J, the junction contained 14 bases not matched to a gene. Germline V gene lookup returns CDR1 MNHEY and CDR2 SVGEGT. The DNA of the CDR3 is TGTGCCAGCAGCCTCTTTAGCGGGGGGGCCTGGAGGAATGAGCAGTTCTTC. This sequence encodes CASSLFSGGAWRNEQFF.

The V and J genes are TRBV10-3 and TRBJ2-2; 11 bases are a match to TRBD1. The CDR3 is 15 residues long. V was pared by 4 bases and J by 5 bases, with 3 bases of the junction left unmatched. Germline-derived CDR1 and CDR2 are ENHRY and SYGVKD. As DNA, the CDR3 is TGTGCCATCAGTGGGACAGGGGGCGGTACCGGGGAGCTGTTTTTT. It specifies CAISGTGGGTGELFF.

This chain links TRBV24-1 with TRBJ2-1, with 8 bases fitting TRBD2. With V trimmed by 4 bases and J by 0 bases, 7 bases remained unmatched. This CDR3 comprises 17 residues. Germline V CDR1 and CDR2: KGHDR, SFDVKD. The chain's CDR3 is CATSDNSGVSSYNEQFF. The CDR3 nucleotides are TGTGCCACCAGTGACAATAGCGGGGTTAGCTCCTACAATGAGCAGTTCTTC.

The rearrangement joins TRBV24-1 to TRBJ2-1; no clear D gene. The ends were cut back, 3 bases at V and 0 bases at J, with 8 bases in the middle. Germline lookup yields CDR1 KGHDR and CDR2 SFDVKD. CDR3 length: 15 residues. The CDR3 sequence is CATSDARSSYNEQFF. In nucleotides, the CDR3 is TGTGCCACCAGTGATGCGAGGAGCTCCTACAATGAGCAGTTCTTC.

The chain recombines TRBV28 with TRBJ1-3, with unresolved D. Trimming pared 6 bases from V and 4 bases from J, leaving 16 bases between. The CDR3 consists of 15 residues. CDR1 MDHEN and CDR2 SYDVKM come from the germline V gene. The CDR3 DNA follows: TGTGCCAGCAGCCCTCGAATTCGGGCAGGAAACACCATATATTTT. It codes for CASSPRIRAGNTIYF.

The rearrangement uses TRBV28 and TRBJ1-1; D might be TRBD1 (6 bases). Germline CDR1 reads MDHEN; CDR2 reads SYDVKM. Trimming took off 5 bases at V and 5 bases at J, with 18 bases between the two ends. The CDR3 extends over 15 amino acids. The CDR3 nucleotides read TGTGCCAGCAGTGCCCAACCGGGGGCGCGGACTGAAGCTTTCTTT. It translates to CASSAQPGARTEAFF.

The chain couples TRBV9 to TRBJ2-2, with 8 bases that match TRBD2. The length of the CDR3 is 15 residues. The V and J ends lost 4 bases and 5 bases, in that order; junction bases with no gene match: 7. Germline V gives CDR1 SGDLS, CDR2 YYNGEE. CDR3 loop: CASSTSGSSTGELFF. CDR3 DNA: TGTGCCAGCAGCACAAGCGGGAGTAGTACCGGGGAGCTGTTTTTT. Using reference TRBV9 and TRBJ2-2 for the parts outside the CDR3, the full variable domain is DSGVTQTPKHLITATGQRVTLRCSPRSGDLSVYWYQQSLDQGLQFLIQYYNGEERAKGNILERFSAQQFPDLHSELNLSSLELGDSALYFCASSTSGSSTGELFFGEGSRLTVL.